The source of this TCR beta chain is a study of human T cells and chemical hapten exposure. As for the study in general: The patients were mostly female; they had alopecia areata, totalis or universalis. Whole-study results and caveats: Patch test score rose with PT1 expanded TCRs, significant at 8, 16, 32, not 4. Counts of TCRs above 1 in 1000 frequency stayed unchanged with DPC sensitization.

Time point given: patch test 1, 2 weeks after DPC sensitization. This sample's treatment: therapeutic diphenylcyclopropenone sensitization with weekly scalp DPC. Unfractionated whole blood was the source of the extracted total RNA. Germline CDR1 and CDR2: DFQATT and SNEGSKA (reference sequence). The CDR3 covers 13 residues. Trimming removed 6 bases at V and 0 bases at J, with 9 bases between. This clonotype was seen only a few times. Its antigen is as yet unknown. TCRdb used MiXCR to reprocess the RACE reads, holding one entry per CDR3 protein. Here the sample spans about 80,000 distinct CDR3 sequences, 10% being singletons.

The rearrangement links TRBV20-1 to TRBJ1-5; D is undetermined. The sequence was collected from a woman between 50 and 59 years old with alopecia areata. Some clones in this sample may be carry-over from other donors' samples. The sequenced sample was whole blood, obtained in connection with sensitization to the hapten diphenylcyclopropenone (DPC). This CDR3 reads CSALEDSNQPQHF. The CDR3 nucleotides read TGCAGTGCCTTGGAGGATAGCAATCAGCCCCAGCATTTT.